These T cell receptor beta chains were read from a single sample in a study of cytomegalovirus exposure and HLA in healthy donors. The method was immunoSEQ multiplex PCR; TCRdb's version includes in-frame clones alone and lacks a portion of them. The table includes 220,000 or so clones, more than 75% detected once. Sequencing was carried out using PBMCs. Receptors were obtained from a woman between 18 and 29 years old in good health and CMV-seropositive. The CDR3 runs from the conserved cysteine through the conserved F or W. Fields, in order: D gene, V gene, J gene, CDR3 length, clone size, CDR3 protein, CDR3 DNA. D genes are given only for firm matches. Clone sizes are given selectively: once, few, many, or a class where the clone is expanded.

.,TRBV27,TRBJ1-2,16,.,CASSLYGEREFGGYTF,TGTGCCAGCAGTTTATATGGGGAGCGTGAGTTCGGCGGCTACACCTTC
.,TRBV30,TRBJ1-5,13,.,CAWGGNSNQPQHF,TGTGCCTGGGGGGGGAATAGCAATCAGCCCCAGCATTTT
TRBD1,TRBV5-6,TRBJ2-7,15,.,CASSFPRDRGYEQYF,TGTGCCAGCAGCTTTCCCCGGGACAGGGGGTACGAGCAGTACTTC
TRBD2,TRBV2,TRBJ2-1,15,.,CASSARLAGPNEQFF,TGTGCCAGCAGTGCCCGTCTAGCGGGACCCAATGAGCAGTTCTTC
.,TRBV13,TRBJ2-3,13,.,CASSLTPTSTQYF,TGTGCCAGCAGCTTAACCCCGACTAGTACGCAGTATTTT
TRBD1,TRBV2,TRBJ2-7,15,.,CASSSTGTGYYEQYF,TGTGCCAGCAGTTCGACCGGGACAGGGTACTACGAGCAGTACTTC
TRBD1,TRBV27,TRBJ2-7,15,.,CASSLYGDRGYEQYF,TGTGCCAGCAGTTTATATGGGGACAGAGGCTACGAGCAGTACTTC
TRBD2,TRBV9,TRBJ2-7,15,.,CASSVGLAGPYEQYF,TGTGCCAGCAGCGTAGGACTAGCGGGGCCCTACGAGCAGTACTTC
TRBD1,TRBV18,TRBJ1-1,15,.,CASSRQTGGHTEAFF,TGTGCCAGCTCACGGCAGACAGGGGGCCACACTGAAGCTTTCTTT
TRBD2,TRBV4-1,TRBJ2-1,14,.,CASSQAAGGNEQFF,TGCGCCAGCAGCCAAGCGGCGGGAGGGAATGAGCAGTTCTTC
.,TRBV9,TRBJ1-3,15,.,CASSGSPKSGNTIYF,TGTGCCAGCAGCGGATCTCCTAAAAGCGGAAACACCATATATTTT
.,TRBV14,TRBJ2-2,16,.,CASSSYGYSNTGELFF,TGTGCCAGCAGCTCCTACGGTTATTCGAACACCGGGGAGCTGTTTTTT
TRBD1,TRBV7-8,TRBJ2-3,17,.,CASSLLPRDRGPDTQYF,TGTGCCAGCAGCTTACTACCCCGGGACAGGGGTCCAGATACGCAGTATTTT
TRBD1,TRBV6-6,TRBJ2-3,15,.,CASSGTGQATDTQYF,TGTGCCAGCAGCGGGACAGGGCAAGCCACAGATACGCAGTATTTT
TRBD2,TRBV9,TRBJ2-1,15,.,CASNPSGRGGNEQFF,TGTGCCAGCAACCCTAGCGGGAGAGGGGGGAATGAGCAGTTCTTC
TRBD1,TRBV28,TRBJ2-5,15,.,CASSYRDRGQETQYF,TGTGCCAGCAGTTACAGGGACAGGGGTCAAGAGACCCAGTACTTC
TRBD1,TRBV4-2,TRBJ1-2,13,few,CASSRGQADGYTF,TGTGCCAGCAGCCGAGGACAGGCCGATGGCTACACCTTC
TRBD2,TRBV10-3,TRBJ2-3,14,.,CATGGRISTDTQYF,TGTGCCACGGGGGGGCGGATTAGCACAGATACGCAGTATTTT
.,TRBV5-1,TRBJ2-2,14,few,CASSLTRNTGELFF,TGCGCCAGCAGCTTGACTAGGAACACCGGGGAGCTGTTTTTT
.,TRBV27,TRBJ2-3,14,.,CASSSREVKDTQYF,TGTGCCAGCAGTTCGCGGGAAGTCAAAGATACGCAGTATTTT
TRBD2,TRBV27,TRBJ2-7,17,.,CASSLFSGTSAPYEQYF,TGTGCCAGCAGTTTATTCTCCGGGACTAGTGCACCCTACGAGCAGTACTTC
.,TRBV19,TRBJ1-3,13,few,CASSATGGNTIYF,TGTGCCAGTAGTGCGACAGGAGGAAACACCATATATTTT
TRBD1,TRBV18,TRBJ2-2,17,once,CASSPMTGNRNTGELFF,TGTGCCAGCTCACCAATGACAGGGAATCGGAACACCGGGGAGCTGTTTTTT
.,TRBV5-1,TRBJ2-2,15,.,CASSLAGLFTGELFF,TGCGCCAGCAGCTTGGCCGGTCTGTTCACCGGGGAGCTGTTTTTT
TRBD2,TRBV19,TRBJ2-1,12,.,CASSLAGNEQFF,TGTGCCAGTAGTCTAGCGGGCAATGAGCAGTTCTTC
.,TRBV18,TRBJ1-1,15,few,CASSPGMAAGTEAFF,TGTGCCAGCTCACCAGGGATGGCAGCGGGCACTGAAGCTTTCTTT
.,TRBV13,TRBJ2-5,13,.,CASSLESWETQYF,TGTGCCAGCAGCTTAGAAAGCTGGGAGACCCAGTACTTC
.,TRBV4-1,TRBJ2-7,14,.,CASSQDHGPGEQYF,TGCGCCAGCAGCCAAGATCACGGCCCCGGGGAGCAGTACTTC
.,TRBV28,TRBJ2-1,16,once,CASSLLLDRYYNEQFF,TGTGCCAGCAGTTTACTCCTCGACAGATATTACAATGAGCAGTTCTTC
TRBD1,TRBV6-1,TRBJ2-2,15,.,CASTGGDRATGELFF,TGTGCCAGCACTGGAGGGGACAGGGCTACCGGGGAGCTGTTTTTT
.,TRBV4-1,TRBJ2-7,15,.,CASSHPDSSSYEQYF,TGCGCCAGCAGCCACCCGGACTCGAGCTCCTACGAGCAGTACTTC
.,TRBV30,TRBJ1-5,11,.,CAWSRQGPQHF,TGTGCCTGGAGCCGACAAGGGCCCCAGCATTTT
TRBD2,TRBV9,TRBJ2-2,14,few,CASSGGLAGVELFF,TGTGCCAGCAGCGGAGGACTAGCGGGAGTGGAGCTGTTTTTT
TRBD1,TRBV30,TRBJ1-1,13,.,CAWSDTRGARAFF,TGTGCCTGGAGTGATACCAGGGGGGCGCGGGCTTTCTTT
TRBD1,TRBV7-3,TRBJ2-1,15,.,CASAIMGQGGGEQFF,TGTGCCAGCGCCATCATGGGACAGGGGGGAGGTGAGCAGTTCTTC
TRBD1,TRBV27,TRBJ1-2,17,.,CASSEQLGTGLLYGYTF,TGTGCCAGCAGTGAACAATTAGGGACAGGACTTTTGTATGGCTACACCTTC
TRBD1,TRBV5-1,TRBJ2-1,15,.,CASSSRTGAENEQFF,TGCGCCAGCAGCTCCCGGACAGGGGCGGAAAATGAGCAGTTCTTC
TRBD2,TRBV5-1,TRBJ2-5,15,.,CASSALAGGGETQYF,TGCGCCAGCAGCGCCCTAGCGGGAGGAGGGGAGACCCAGTACTTC
.,TRBV19,TRBJ1-2,11,.,CASRQGYGYTF,TGTGCCAGTAGACAGGGCTATGGCTACACCTTC
.,TRBV11-2,TRBJ2-7,17,.,CASSPPPGGPNAYEQYF,TGTGCCAGCAGCCCTCCCCCGGGTGGCCCGAATGCCTACGAGCAGTACTTC
TRBD1,TRBV19,TRBJ1-1,15,.,CASSIGQGANTEAFF,TGTGCCAGTAGTATAGGGCAGGGGGCAAATACTGAAGCTTTCTTT
.,TRBV11-3,TRBJ2-2,15,.,CASSLASGLTGELFF,TGTGCCAGCAGCTTAGCCTCGGGTCTCACCGGGGAGCTGTTTTTT
TRBD2,TRBV28,TRBJ2-1,16,once,CASSFFLAGPYNEQFF,TGTGCCAGCAGTTTTTTCCTAGCGGGCCCCTACAATGAGCAGTTCTTC
TRBD1,TRBV29-1,TRBJ2-3,13,.,CSVERQGADTQYF,TGCAGCGTTGAGAGGCAGGGGGCCGATACGCAGTATTTT
.,TRBV5-4,TRBJ1-1,15,.,CASSPNRVLDTEAFF,TGTGCCAGCAGCCCAAACAGGGTCCTGGACACTGAAGCTTTCTTT
TRBD1,TRBV6-1,TRBJ2-3,15,.,CASQGQGRGTDTQYF,TGTGCCAGCCAGGGACAGGGTCGGGGCACAGATACGCAGTATTTT
.,TRBV11-2,TRBJ1-1,14,.,CASSLLVGATEAFF,TGTGCCAGCAGCTTATTGGTCGGAGCAACTGAAGCTTTCTTT
.,TRBV14,TRBJ1-3,14,once,CASSPQISGNTIYF,TGTGCCAGCAGCCCCCAGATCTCTGGAAACACCATATATTTT
TRBD1,TRBV15,TRBJ2-1,16,.,CATSRDRDRGSNEQFF,TGTGCCACCAGCAGAGATAGGGACAGGGGGTCCAATGAGCAGTTCTTC
.,TRBV28,TRBJ1-2,13,.,CASSFPGNYGYTF,TGTGCCAGCAGTTTTCCAGGAAACTATGGCTACACCTTC